The text below deals with one T cell receptor beta chain. What it binds is not known. This sample was included in a study of T cells expressing NK-cell markers. About the research overall: Each TCR beta repertoire originated in sorted T cells that were CD3+CD56+NKG2C+, CD3+CD56+NKG2C- or CD3+CD56-NKG2C+. General study findings and limits: Nothing established the HCMV specificity of expanded NKG2C+ T cell clones.

TCRdb processed the 5' RACE reads again and assigns one entry to each CDR3 protein, with no DNA. This table lists about 450,000 distinct CDR3 sequences. The sequencing input was blood T cells: a sorted CD56 or NKG2C T cell subset, CD4+ or CD8+ T cells, or bulk PBMC T cells (not recorded which). This receptor was obtained from a woman aged 18 to 75 in good health.

CDR3 sequence reads: CAWTFYDTDTQYF. The chain combines TRBV30 with TRBJ2-3. The germline CDR1 and CDR2 sequences are GTSNPN and SVGIG (reference sequence). This CDR3 comprises 13 residues.